This is a list of T cell receptor beta chains from one sample in a study of T-cell memory formation after mild COVID-19. TCRdb redid the calling of the 5' RACE reads with MiXCR, one entry per CDR3 protein. Here the sample spans more than 250,000 distinct CDR3 sequences, 16% being singletons. Sequencing input: PBMCs or a T cell subset sorted from them (not recorded which). The receptors here all came from a young man who had mild COVID-19 (a few samples of this study predate the infection). Cell type and time point are not known. Each CDR3 is given with its conserved first and last residue. The D gene is left open where the match is weak. The listing skips clone size in some rows; elsewhere it reads once, few, many or a size class.

J gene | V gene | D gene | clone size | CDR3 protein | CDR3 DNA
TRBJ1-5 | TRBV12-3/TRBV12-4 | . | few | CASSLNWGGDQPQHF | TGTGCCAGCAGCCTTAACTGGGGGGGGGATCAGCCCCAGCATTTT
TRBJ1-3 | TRBV7-9 | TRBD1 | many | CASSAQGYGNTIYF | TGTGCCAGCAGCGCACAGGGGTATGGAAACACCATATATTTT
TRBJ2-1 | TRBV19 | . | . | CASSILWSYNEQFF | TGTGCCAGTAGTATCTTGTGGTCCTACAATGAGCAGTTCTTC
TRBJ2-5 | TRBV3-1 | . | many | CASSHRTRAGLKTQYF | TGTGCCAGCAGCCATCGGACGCGTGCAGGGTTGAAGACCCAGTACTTC
TRBJ2-1 | TRBV2 | TRBD2 | few | CASTWTSGGRNEQFF | TGTGCCAGCACCTGGACTAGCGGGGGGAGGAATGAGCAGTTCTTC
TRBJ1-5 | TRBV12-3/TRBV12-4 | TRBD1 | . | CASSLVGDRRQPQHF | TGTGCCAGCAGTTTAGTAGGGGACAGGAGACAGCCCCAGCATTTT
TRBJ2-2 | TRBV18 | TRBD2 | . | CASSPPTSGGPGELFF | TGTGCCAGCTCACCACCGACTAGCGGGGGACCCGGGGAGCTGTTTTTT
TRBJ2-3 | TRBV7-6 | . | few | CASSEELQDTQYF | TGTGCCAGCAGCGAGGAGCTACAAGATACGCAGTATTTT
TRBJ2-3 | TRBV6-2/TRBV6-3 | . | few | CASSQRSTDTQYF | TGTGCCAGCAGTCAGCGTAGCACAGATACGCAGTATTTT
TRBJ1-1 | TRBV14 | . | few | CASSLGAGTEAFF | TGTGCCAGCAGCTTGGGGGCTGGGACTGAAGCTTTCTTT
TRBJ2-2 | TRBV10-3 | . | few | CAISAAVSTGELFF | TGTGCCATCAGTGCTGCAGTCTCTACCGGGGAGCTGTTTTTT
TRBJ1-2 | TRBV5-1 | TRBD1 | . | CASSLDGTALYGYTF | TGCGCCAGCAGCTTGGACGGGACAGCCCTCTATGGCTACACCTTC
TRBJ2-1 | TRBV20-1 | TRBD2 | . | CSSKLAGGFNEQFF | TGCAGTAGCAAACTAGCGGGGGGGTTCAATGAGCAGTTCTTC
TRBJ2-7 | TRBV5-6 | . | . | CASRRLGNYEQYF | TGTGCCAGCCGCCGCCTGGGGAACTACGAGCAGTACTTC
TRBJ1-2 | TRBV7-2 | TRBD1 | . | CASSSTAQGGATYGYTF | TGTGCCAGCAGCTCCACCGCCCAGGGGGGGGCCACCTATGGCTACACCTTC
TRBJ1-1 | TRBV7-9 | . | few | CASILGRLENTEAFF | TGTGCCAGCATCCTAGGTAGACTGGAGAACACTGAAGCTTTCTTT
TRBJ2-2 | TRBV7-6 | TRBD1 | . | CASSEGTGASGELFF | TGTGCCAGCAGCGAAGGGACAGGGGCATCTGGGGAGCTGTTTTTT
TRBJ2-1 | TRBV4-3 | . | few | CASSQDRGLENNEQFF | TGCGCCAGCAGCCAGGACCGGGGGCTTGAAAACAATGAGCAGTTCTTC
TRBJ2-5 | TRBV25-1 | . | . | CASSELGNQETQYF | TGTGCCAGCAGTGAGTTGGGGAACCAAGAGACCCAGTACTTC
TRBJ2-1 | TRBV20-1 | TRBD1 | . | CSARVEQGAAYNEQFF | TGCAGTGCTAGAGTCGAACAGGGGGCTGCCTACAATGAGCAGTTCTTC
TRBJ2-7 | TRBV4-3 | . | once | CASSQMTFAYEQYF | TGCGCCAGCAGCCAAATGACATTTGCCTACGAGCAGTACTTC
TRBJ1-2 | TRBV6-5 | . | few | CASRLQVESHGYTF | TGTGCCAGCAGGCTACAGGTAGAAAGCCATGGCTACACCTTC